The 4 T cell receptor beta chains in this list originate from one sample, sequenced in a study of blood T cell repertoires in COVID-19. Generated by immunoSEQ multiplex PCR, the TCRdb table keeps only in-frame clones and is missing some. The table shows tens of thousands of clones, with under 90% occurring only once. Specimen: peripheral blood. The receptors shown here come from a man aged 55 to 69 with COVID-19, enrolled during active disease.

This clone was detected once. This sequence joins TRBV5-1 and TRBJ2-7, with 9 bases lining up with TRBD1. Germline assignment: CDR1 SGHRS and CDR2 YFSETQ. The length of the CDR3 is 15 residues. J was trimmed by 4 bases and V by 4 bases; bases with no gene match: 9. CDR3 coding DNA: TGCGCCAGCAGCGCAACCGGGACAGGGCTTTACGAGCAGTACTTC. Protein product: CASSATGTGLYEQYF.

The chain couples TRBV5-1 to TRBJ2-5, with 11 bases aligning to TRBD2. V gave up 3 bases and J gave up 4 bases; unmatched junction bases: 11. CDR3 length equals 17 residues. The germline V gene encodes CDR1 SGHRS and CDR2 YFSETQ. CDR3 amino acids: CASSYTSGSGGGETQYF. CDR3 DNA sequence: TGCGCCAGCAGCTATACTAGCGGGAGCGGAGGAGGAGAGACCCAGTACTTC. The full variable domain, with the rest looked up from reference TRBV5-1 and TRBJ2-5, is KAGVTQTPRYLIKTRGQQVTLSCSPISGHRSVSWYQQTPGQGLQFLFEYFSETQRNKGNFPGRFSGRQFSNSRSEMNVSTLELGDSALYLCASSYTSGSGGGETQYFGPGTRLLVL.

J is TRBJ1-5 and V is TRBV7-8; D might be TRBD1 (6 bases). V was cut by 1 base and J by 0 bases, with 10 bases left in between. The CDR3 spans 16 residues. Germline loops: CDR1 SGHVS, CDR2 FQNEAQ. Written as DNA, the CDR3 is TGTGCCAGCAGCTTAGTCGGGACAAGTAGCAATCAGCCCCAGCATTTT. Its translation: CASSLVGTSSNQPQHF.

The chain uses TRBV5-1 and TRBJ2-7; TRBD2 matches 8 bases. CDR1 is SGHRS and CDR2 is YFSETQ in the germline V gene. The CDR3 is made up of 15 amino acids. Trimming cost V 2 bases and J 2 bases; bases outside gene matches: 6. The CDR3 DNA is TGCGCCAGCAGCTTCGGGAGGGGGGGACCCTACGAGCAGTACTTC. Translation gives CASSFGRGGPYEQYF. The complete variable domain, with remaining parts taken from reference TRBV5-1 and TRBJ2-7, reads KAGVTQTPRYLIKTRGQQVTLSCSPISGHRSVSWYQQTPGQGLQFLFEYFSETQRNKGNFPGRFSGRQFSNSRSEMNVSTLELGDSALYLCASSFGRGGPYEQYFGPGTRLTVT.